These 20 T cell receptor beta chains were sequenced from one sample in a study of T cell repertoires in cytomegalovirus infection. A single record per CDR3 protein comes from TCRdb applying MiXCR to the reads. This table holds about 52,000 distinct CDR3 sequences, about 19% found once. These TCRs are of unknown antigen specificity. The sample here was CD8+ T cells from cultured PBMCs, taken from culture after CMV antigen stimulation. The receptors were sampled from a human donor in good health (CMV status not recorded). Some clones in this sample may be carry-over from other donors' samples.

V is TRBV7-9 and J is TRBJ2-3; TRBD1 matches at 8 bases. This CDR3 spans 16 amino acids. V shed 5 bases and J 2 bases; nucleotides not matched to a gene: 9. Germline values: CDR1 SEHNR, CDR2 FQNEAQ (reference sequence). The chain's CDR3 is CASSVSRTGLTDTQYF. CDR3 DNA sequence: TGTGCCAGCAGCGTCTCCCGGACAGGGCTCACAGATACGCAGTATTTT.

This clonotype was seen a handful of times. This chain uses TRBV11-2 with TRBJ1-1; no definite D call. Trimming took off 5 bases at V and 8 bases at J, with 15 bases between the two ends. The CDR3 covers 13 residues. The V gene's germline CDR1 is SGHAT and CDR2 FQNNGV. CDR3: CASSPRELSEAFF. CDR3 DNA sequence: TGTGCCAGCAGCCCCCGGGAGTTGTCAGAAGCTTTCTTT.

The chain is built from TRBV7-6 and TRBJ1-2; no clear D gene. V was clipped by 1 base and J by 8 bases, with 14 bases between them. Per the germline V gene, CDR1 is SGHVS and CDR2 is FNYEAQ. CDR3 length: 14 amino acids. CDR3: CASSLGGGLRGYTF. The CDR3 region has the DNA TGTGCCAGCAGCTTAGGGGGAGGGCTCAGAGGCTACACCTTC.

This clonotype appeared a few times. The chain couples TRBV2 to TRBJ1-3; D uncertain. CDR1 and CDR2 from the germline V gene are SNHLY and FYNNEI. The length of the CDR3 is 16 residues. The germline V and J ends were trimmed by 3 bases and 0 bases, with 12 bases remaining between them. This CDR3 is CASSELEGLSGNTIYF. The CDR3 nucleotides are TGTGCCAGCAGTGAGTTGGAGGGCCTCTCTGGAAACACCATATATTTT.

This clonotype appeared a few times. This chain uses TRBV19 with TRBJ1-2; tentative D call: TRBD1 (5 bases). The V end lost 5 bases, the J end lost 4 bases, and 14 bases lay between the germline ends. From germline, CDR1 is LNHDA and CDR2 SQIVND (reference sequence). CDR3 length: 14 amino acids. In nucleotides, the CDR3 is TGTGCCAGTAGTCCCCGGGACTGCTGCTATGGCTACACCTTC. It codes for CASSPRDCCYGYTF.

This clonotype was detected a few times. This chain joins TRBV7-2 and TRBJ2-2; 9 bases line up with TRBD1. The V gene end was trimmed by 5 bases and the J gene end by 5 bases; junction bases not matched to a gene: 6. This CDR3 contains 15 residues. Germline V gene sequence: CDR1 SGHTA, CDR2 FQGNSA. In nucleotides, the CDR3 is TGTGCCAGCAGCCGGGACAGGGTTGATACCGGGGAGCTGTTTTTT. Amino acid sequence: CASSRDRVDTGELFF.

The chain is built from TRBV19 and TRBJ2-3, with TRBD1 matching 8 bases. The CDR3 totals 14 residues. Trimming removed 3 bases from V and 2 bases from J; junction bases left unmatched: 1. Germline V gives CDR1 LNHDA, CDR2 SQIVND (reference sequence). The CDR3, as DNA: TGTGCCAGTAGTATGACAGGGGTCACAGATACGCAGTATTTT. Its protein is CASSMTGVTDTQYF.

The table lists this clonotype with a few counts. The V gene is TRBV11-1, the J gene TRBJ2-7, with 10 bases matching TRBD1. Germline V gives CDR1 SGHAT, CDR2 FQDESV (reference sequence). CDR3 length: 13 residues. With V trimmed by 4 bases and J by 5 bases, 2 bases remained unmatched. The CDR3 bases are TGTGCCAGCAGCTCGGACAGGGGGAACGAGCAGTACTTC. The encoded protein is CASSSDRGNEQYF.

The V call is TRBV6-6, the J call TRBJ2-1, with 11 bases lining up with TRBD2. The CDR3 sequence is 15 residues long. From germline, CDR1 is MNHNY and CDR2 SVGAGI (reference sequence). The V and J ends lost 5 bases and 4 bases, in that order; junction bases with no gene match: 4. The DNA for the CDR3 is TGTGCCAGCAGTGGGGGACTAGCGGATTACAATGAGCAGTTCTTC. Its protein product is CASSGGLADYNEQFF.

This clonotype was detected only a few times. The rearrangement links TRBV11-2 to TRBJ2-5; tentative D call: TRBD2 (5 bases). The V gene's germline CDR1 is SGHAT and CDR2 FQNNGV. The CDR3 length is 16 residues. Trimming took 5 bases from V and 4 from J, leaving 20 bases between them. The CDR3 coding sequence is TGTGCCAGCAGCCTATTCCCACTAGTAAGCACAGAGACCCAGTACTTC. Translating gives CASSLFPLVSTETQYF.

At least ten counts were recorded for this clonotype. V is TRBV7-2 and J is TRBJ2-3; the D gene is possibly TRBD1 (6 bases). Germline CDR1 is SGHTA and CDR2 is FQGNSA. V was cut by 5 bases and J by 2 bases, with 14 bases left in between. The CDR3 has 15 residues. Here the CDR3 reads CASSTITGSTDTQYF. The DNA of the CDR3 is TGTGCCAGCAGCACCATAACAGGGTCCACAGATACGCAGTATTTT.

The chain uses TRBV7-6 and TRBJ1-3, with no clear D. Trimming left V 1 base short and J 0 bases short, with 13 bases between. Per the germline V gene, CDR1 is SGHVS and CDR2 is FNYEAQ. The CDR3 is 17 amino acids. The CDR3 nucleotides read TGTGCCAGCAGCTTAGACCAAGGGCCCCTCTCTGGAAACACCATATATTTT. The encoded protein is CASSLDQGPLSGNTIYF.

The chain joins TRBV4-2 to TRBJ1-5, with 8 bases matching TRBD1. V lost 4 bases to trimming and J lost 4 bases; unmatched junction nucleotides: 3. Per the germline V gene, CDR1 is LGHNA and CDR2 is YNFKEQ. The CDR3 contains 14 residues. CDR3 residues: CASSPTGVNQPQHF. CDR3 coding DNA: TGTGCCAGCAGCCCGACAGGGGTAAATCAGCCCCAGCATTTT.

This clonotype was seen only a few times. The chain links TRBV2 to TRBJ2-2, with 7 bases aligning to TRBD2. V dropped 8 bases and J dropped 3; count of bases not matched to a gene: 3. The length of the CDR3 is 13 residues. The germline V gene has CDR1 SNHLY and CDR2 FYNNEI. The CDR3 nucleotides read TGTGCCAGCCTGGGGGGGTACACCGGGGAGCTGTTTTTT. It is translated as CASLGGYTGELFF.

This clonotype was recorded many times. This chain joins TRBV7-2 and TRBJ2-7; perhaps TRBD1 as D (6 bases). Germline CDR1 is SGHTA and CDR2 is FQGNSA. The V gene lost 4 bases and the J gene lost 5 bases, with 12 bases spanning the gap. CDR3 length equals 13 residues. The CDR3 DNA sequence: TGTGCCAGCAGCTCGGCAGGGGAAGACGAGCAGTACTTC. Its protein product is CASSSAGEDEQYF.

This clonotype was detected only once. The CDR3 nucleotides are TGTGCCAGCAGCCCCCGGGACTCGTTAAGCACAGATACGCAGTATTTT. It codes for CASSPRDSLSTDTQYF. This chain connects TRBV7-8 to TRBJ2-3; a weak D match, TRBD2 (6 bases). V lost 5 bases to trimming and J lost 0 bases, with 15 bases between them. Germline CDR1 is SGHVS and CDR2 is FQNEAQ. This CDR3 spans 16 amino acids.

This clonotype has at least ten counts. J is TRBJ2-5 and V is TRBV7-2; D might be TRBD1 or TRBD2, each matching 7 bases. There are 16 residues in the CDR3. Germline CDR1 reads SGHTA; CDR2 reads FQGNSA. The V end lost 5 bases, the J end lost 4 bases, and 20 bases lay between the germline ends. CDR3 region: CASSRGGRGLRETQYF. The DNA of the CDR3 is TGTGCCAGCAGCCGAGGTGGGAGGGGGCTCCGAGAGACCCAGTACTTC.

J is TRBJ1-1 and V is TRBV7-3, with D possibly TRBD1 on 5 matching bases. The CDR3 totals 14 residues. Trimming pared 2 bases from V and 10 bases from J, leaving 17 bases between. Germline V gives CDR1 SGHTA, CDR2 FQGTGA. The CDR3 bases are TGTGCCAGCAGCTTAGAGGGGCAGTCTACTAGAGCTTTCTTT. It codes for CASSLEGQSTRAFF. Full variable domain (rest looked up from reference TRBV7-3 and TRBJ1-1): GAGVSQTPSNKVTEKGKYVELRCDPISGHTALYWYRQSLGQGPEFLIYFQGTGAADDSGLPNDRFFAVRPEGSVSTLKIQRTERGDSAVYLCASSLEGQSTRAFFGQGTRLTVV.

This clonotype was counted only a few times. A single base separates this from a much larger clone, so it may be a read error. The DNA of the CDR3 is TGTACCAGCAGCCCCGGGACCTTGGAGGGTCAGCCCCAGCATTTT. Protein product: CTSSPGTLEGQPQHF. The J gene is TRBJ1-5, the V gene TRBV7-2, with a tentative D call TRBD1 (5 bases). V was cut by 5 bases and J by 6 bases, with 17 bases left in between. This CDR3 region has 15 residues. Germline values: CDR1 SGHTA, CDR2 FQGNSA.

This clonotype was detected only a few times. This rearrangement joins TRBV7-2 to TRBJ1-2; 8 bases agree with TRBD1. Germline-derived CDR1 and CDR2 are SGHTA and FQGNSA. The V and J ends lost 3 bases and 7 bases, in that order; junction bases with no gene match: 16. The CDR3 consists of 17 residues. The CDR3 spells CASSLKTGGRLVSGYTF. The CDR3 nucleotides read TGTGCCAGCAGCTTGAAAACAGGGGGGCGGCTCGTCTCTGGCTACACCTTC.